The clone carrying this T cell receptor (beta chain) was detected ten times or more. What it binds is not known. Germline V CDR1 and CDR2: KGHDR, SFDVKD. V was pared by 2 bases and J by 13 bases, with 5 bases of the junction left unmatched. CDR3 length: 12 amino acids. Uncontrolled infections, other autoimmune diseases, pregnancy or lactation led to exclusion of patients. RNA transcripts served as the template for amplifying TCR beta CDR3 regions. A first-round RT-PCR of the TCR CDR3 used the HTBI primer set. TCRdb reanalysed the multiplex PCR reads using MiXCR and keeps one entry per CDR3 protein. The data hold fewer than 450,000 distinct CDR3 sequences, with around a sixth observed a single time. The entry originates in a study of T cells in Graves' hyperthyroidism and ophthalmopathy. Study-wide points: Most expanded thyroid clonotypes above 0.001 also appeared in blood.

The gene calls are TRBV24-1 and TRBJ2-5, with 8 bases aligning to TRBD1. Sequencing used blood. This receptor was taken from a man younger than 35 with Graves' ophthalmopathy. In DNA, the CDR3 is TGTGCCACCAGTGATTACGGACAGGGCCTGTACTTC. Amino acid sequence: CATSDYGQGLYF.